These 25 T cell receptor beta chains share one sample of origin, sequenced in a study of T cell changes during pregnancy in multiple sclerosis. The method was immunoSEQ multiplex PCR; TCRdb's version includes in-frame clones alone and lacks a portion of them. The sample carries under 95,000 clones, nearly 95% recorded once. The sample consisted of peripheral blood, taken in the second trimester of pregnancy. All receptors derive from a female donor in good health, enrolled as a control in a pregnancy study.

The rearrangement links TRBV5-1 to TRBJ2-5, with D perhaps TRBD2 (6 bases). V dropped 0 bases and J dropped 2 bases, with 8 bases sitting between them. CDR3 length equals 14 residues. Germline lookup yields CDR1 SGHRS and CDR2 YFSETQ. The CDR3 loop is CASSLDGGQETQYF. The CDR3 nucleotides are TGCGCCAGCAGCTTGGACGGAGGGCAAGAGACCCAGTACTTC.

The rearrangement links TRBV28 to TRBJ2-3; 14 nucleotides agree with TRBD2. Germline trimming cut 2 bases from V and 3 bases from J; bases unmatched to any gene: 7. CDR1 is MDHEN and CDR2 is SYDVKM in the germline V gene. This CDR3 is 18 amino acids long. This CDR3 is CASSLGTSGRGGTDTQYF. The CDR3 bases are TGTGCCAGCAGTTTAGGGACTAGCGGGAGAGGGGGGACAGATACGCAGTATTTT.

This clone was observed a single time. V gene TRBV27 combines with J gene TRBJ1-1; 8 nucleotides line up with TRBD1. Looked up from germline, CDR1 is MNHEY and CDR2 is SMNVEV (reference sequence). The CDR3 loop spans 15 amino acids. After removal of 6 bases from V and 2 bases from J, the junction contained 8 bases not matched to a gene. The DNA for the CDR3 is TGTGCCAGCAGGCTTAACAGGGGGGATAACACTGAAGCTTTCTTT. Protein product: CASRLNRGDNTEAFF.

The V and J genes are TRBV6-1 and TRBJ1-5, with D maybe TRBD1 (5 bases). Trimming left V 4 bases short and J 3 bases short, with 10 bases between. This CDR3 spans 14 amino acids. Germline V lookup: CDR1 MNHNS, CDR2 SASEGT. The CDR3 DNA follows: TGTGCCAGCAGTGGGAGACAGATCAATCAGCCCCAGCATTTT. It translates to CASSGRQINQPQHF.

V is TRBV9 and J is TRBJ2-3; TRBD1 agrees at 9 bases. CDR3 length: 13 residues. V lost 0 bases, J lost 8 bases, and 1 base stayed unmatched. Germline CDR1 and CDR2: SGDLS and YYNGEE. The CDR3 is CASSVEDRGTQYF. In DNA, the CDR3 is TGTGCCAGCAGCGTAGAGGACAGGGGTACGCAGTATTTT.

This rearrangement joins TRBV5-6 to TRBJ2-1; no clear D. This CDR3 spans 13 amino acids. CDR1 and CDR2 from the germline V gene are SGHDT and YYEEEE. The V end lost 2 bases, the J end lost 6 bases, and 9 bases lay between the germline ends. The chain's CDR3 is CASSFGNSNEQFF. CDR3 coding DNA: TGTGCCAGCAGCTTTGGTAACAGCAATGAGCAGTTCTTC.

The chain uses TRBV9 and TRBJ2-3, with 7 bases that match TRBD2. CDR3 length equals 15 residues. Trimming removed 3 bases from V and 0 bases from J; junction bases left unmatched: 4. CDR1 is SGDLS, CDR2 YYNGEE, per germline. Written as DNA, the CDR3 is TGTGCCAGCAGCGGGGGGGGGTTTAGCACAGATACGCAGTATTTT. This sequence encodes CASSGGGFSTDTQYF.

V usage is TRBV7-9 and J usage is TRBJ2-5; 8 positions match TRBD2. After removal of 7 bases from V and 7 bases from J, the junction contained 11 bases not matched to a gene. Germline V gene sequence: CDR1 SEHNR, CDR2 FQNEAQ (reference sequence). There are 14 residues in the CDR3. The CDR3 loop is CASIYRGGAGTQYF. The CDR3 region has the DNA TGTGCCAGCATCTACCGGGGGGGGGCCGGGACCCAGTACTTC.

The chain has TRBV27 and TRBJ2-7, with 8 positions matching TRBD1. Looked up from germline, CDR1 is MNHEY and CDR2 is SMNVEV (reference sequence). J gave up 2 bases and V 5 bases, and 5 bases lay outside the gene matches. CDR3 length: 14 residues. The CDR3, as DNA: TGTGCCAGCAGTAGGACAGGGAATCCCTACGAGCAGTACTTC. This translates into CASSRTGNPYEQYF.

In this sample, this clone turned up once. The chain combines TRBV5-1 with TRBJ1-3; tentative D call: TRBD1 (5 bases). Germline CDR1 and CDR2: SGHRS and YFSETQ. This CDR3 spans 15 amino acids. V gave up 2 bases and J gave up 0 bases, with 9 bases separating them. CDR3 in DNA: TGCGCCAGCAGCTTCACAGGCGACTCTGGAAACACCATATATTTT. As protein: CASSFTGDSGNTIYF.

The chain links TRBV28 to TRBJ2-7; TRBD1 aligns across 8 bases. The CDR3 is 16 residues long. V was clipped by 5 bases and J by 5 bases; unmatched bases: 14. The germline V gene encodes CDR1 MDHEN and CDR2 SYDVKM. The CDR3 region has the DNA TGTGCCAGCAGTCCCAACTCCGCAGGGGGCTATAACGAGCAGTACTTC. Its translation is CASSPNSAGGYNEQYF.

V usage is TRBV5-1 and J usage is TRBJ2-7; no definite D call. The germline V gene encodes CDR1 SGHRS and CDR2 YFSETQ. This CDR3 spans 13 amino acids. The V end was cut by 0 bases, the J end by 3 bases, with 7 bases between. CDR3 bases: TGCGCCAGCAGCTTGGGCGGTTACTACGAGCAGTACTTC. Translated: CASSLGGYYEQYF.

The chain carries TRBV4-1 and TRBJ2-7; 11 nucleotides match TRBD2. V shed 2 bases, J shed 3 bases, and the junction held 9 bases outside the gene matches. The length of the CDR3 is 17 residues. The V gene's germline CDR1 is MGHRA and CDR2 YSYEKL. The CDR3 sequence: CASSQPISGRARYEQYF. DNA of the CDR3: TGCGCCAGCAGCCAACCAATTAGCGGGAGGGCCCGCTACGAGCAGTACTTC.

The gene calls are TRBV14 and TRBJ1-3; no firm D call. V was pared by 2 bases and J by 0 bases, with 8 bases between. The germline V gene encodes CDR1 SGHDN and CDR2 FVKESK. The CDR3 is 15 amino acids. The CDR3 spells CASSQHALSGNTIYF. The CDR3 nucleotides read TGTGCCAGCAGCCAACACGCACTCTCTGGAAACACCATATATTTT.

This chain joins TRBV29-1 and TRBJ2-1; TRBD2 agrees at 9 bases. The CDR3 sequence is 15 residues long. Germline trimming cut 3 bases from V and 4 bases from J; bases unmatched to any gene: 7. CDR1 is SQVTM and CDR2 is ANQGSEA in the germline V gene. The CDR3 loop reads CSVEFGTSLYNEQFF. CDR3 DNA sequence: TGCAGCGTTGAGTTCGGGACTAGCCTTTACAATGAGCAGTTCTTC.

The chain couples TRBV5-1 to TRBJ2-3; TRBD2 aligns across 11 bases. Germline loops: CDR1 SGHRS, CDR2 YFSETQ. This CDR3 contains 18 residues. Trimming removed 0 bases from V and 6 bases from J; junction bases left unmatched: 12. The CDR3 loop reads CASSLAVSGRAAGDTQYF. CDR3 bases: TGCGCCAGCAGCTTGGCCGTTAGCGGGAGGGCCGCGGGGGATACGCAGTATTTT.

This chain joins TRBV4-1 and TRBJ2-1; TRBD2 matches 9 bases. The CDR3 covers 17 residues. Trimming removed 3 bases from V and 6 bases from J; junction bases left unmatched: 12. Germline loops: CDR1 MGHRA, CDR2 YSYEKL. DNA for the CDR3: TGCGCCAGCAGCCAGGGGCGTGGACTAGCGAGGATCAATGAGCAGTTCTTC. Its protein product is CASSQGRGLARINEQFF.

The chain carries TRBV7-9 and TRBJ1-5, with 8 bases that match TRBD1. Germline-derived CDR1 and CDR2 are SEHNR and FQNEAQ (reference sequence). With V trimmed by 5 bases and J by 11 bases, 8 bases remained unmatched. This CDR3 is built from 13 residues. This chain's CDR3 is CASSGTGSSAQHF. The CDR3 DNA follows: TGTGCCAGCAGCGGGACAGGCTCGAGCGCCCAGCATTTT.

V and J are TRBV6-6 and TRBJ2-5, with a weak D call TRBD1 (6 bases). Trimming shortened V by 2 bases and J by 0 bases, and 7 bases separated the two germline ends. This CDR3 is built from 14 residues. Germline V gene lookup returns CDR1 MNHNY and CDR2 SVGAGI (reference sequence). The DNA for the CDR3 is TGTGCCAGCAGTTACGGACAGTACCAAGAGACCCAGTACTTC. Its translation: CASSYGQYQETQYF.

This sequence joins TRBV11-2 and TRBJ1-2; 12 bases fit TRBD1. The CDR3 consists of 17 residues. V trimming: 5 bases; J trimming: 2 bases; junction bases outside the gene matches: 9. Germline lookup yields CDR1 SGHAT and CDR2 FQNNGV. The CDR3 bases are TGTGCCAGCAGCCCGACACCGGGACAGGGGGCAAACTATGGCTACACCTTC. It specifies CASSPTPGQGANYGYTF.

The chain recombines TRBV19 with TRBJ1-1, with D possibly matching TRBD1 (5 bases). The CDR3 loop spans 14 amino acids. Germline values: CDR1 LNHDA, CDR2 SQIVND (reference sequence). Trimming left V 3 bases short and J 3 bases short, with 11 bases between. The DNA of the CDR3 is TGTGCCAGTAGTATCGGGGGGTATGACACTGAAGCTTTCTTT. It is translated as CASSIGGYDTEAFF.

V is TRBV19 and J is TRBJ2-2, with TRBD2 identical over 15 bases. CDR1 and CDR2 from the germline V gene are LNHDA and SQIVND (reference sequence). The CDR3 has 19 amino acids. The V segment lost 0 bases and the J segment 6 bases; nucleotides outside the gene matches: 8. CDR3 bases: TGTGCCAGTAGTATAGATCCGGGACTAGCGGGAGGCCTCTCCGGGGAGCTGTTTTTT. Translation gives CASSIDPGLAGGLSGELFF. The full variable domain, in which reference TRBV19 and TRBJ2-2 provide the parts outside the CDR3, is DGGITQSPKYLFRKEGQNVTLSCEQNLNHDAMYWYRQDPGQGLRLIYYSQIVNDFQKGDIAEGYSVSREKKESFPLTVTSAQKNPTAFYLCASSIDPGLAGGLSGELFFGEGSRLTVL.

The V call is TRBV15, the J call TRBJ2-1, with TRBD2 matching 10 bases. There are 16 residues in the CDR3. The germline gives CDR1 LNHNV, CDR2 YYDKDF (reference sequence). The ends lost 5 bases at V and 7 bases at J; junction bases unmatched: 11. CDR3: CATSRSGAGGPNEQFF. The DNA of the CDR3 is TGTGCCACCAGCCGTTCCGGAGCGGGAGGGCCAAATGAGCAGTTCTTC.

Note on this clone: The identical CDR3 is also encoded by other nucleotide sequences in the sample. This chain joins TRBV2 and TRBJ1-5; possible D gene TRBD1, 5 bases. V was cut by 6 bases and J by 0 bases, with 9 bases left in between. The germline gives CDR1 SNHLY, CDR2 FYNNEI. CDR3 size: 14 residues. CDR3 sequence reads: CASSSDSSNQPQHF. DNA for the CDR3: TGTGCCAGCAGCTCAGACAGTAGCAATCAGCCCCAGCATTTT.

V gene TRBV5-1 combines with J gene TRBJ2-7; no firm D call. Looked up from germline, CDR1 is SGHRS and CDR2 is YFSETQ. Trimming removed 2 bases at V and 2 bases at J, with 8 bases between. There are 13 residues in the CDR3. The DNA for the CDR3 is TGCGCCAGCAGCTTACCCAGGCCCTACGAGCAGTACTTC. Its translation is CASSLPRPYEQYF.